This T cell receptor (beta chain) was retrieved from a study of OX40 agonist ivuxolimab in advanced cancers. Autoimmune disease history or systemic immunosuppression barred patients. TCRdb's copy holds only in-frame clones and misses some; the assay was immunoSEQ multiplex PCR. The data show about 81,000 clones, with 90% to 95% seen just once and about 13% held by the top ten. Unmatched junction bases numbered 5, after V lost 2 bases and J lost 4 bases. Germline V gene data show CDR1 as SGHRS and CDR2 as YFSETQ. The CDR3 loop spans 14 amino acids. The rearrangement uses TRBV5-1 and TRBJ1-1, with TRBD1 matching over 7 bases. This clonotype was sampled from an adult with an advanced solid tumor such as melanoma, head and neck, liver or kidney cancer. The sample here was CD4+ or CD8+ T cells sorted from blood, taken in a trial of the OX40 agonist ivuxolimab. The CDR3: CASSLRQGGTEAFF. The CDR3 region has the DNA TGCGCCAGCAGCTTACGGCAGGGGGGCACTGAAGCTTTCTTT. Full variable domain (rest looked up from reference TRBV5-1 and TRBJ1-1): KAGVTQTPRYLIKTRGQQVTLSCSPISGHRSVSWYQQTPGQGLQFLFEYFSETQRNKGNFPGRFSGRQFSNSRSEMNVSTLELGDSALYLCASSLRQGGTEAFFGQGTRLTVV.